This TCR beta chain was recovered during a study of yellow fever vaccine responses in identical twins. Overall study results and limits: Among the twins, the vaccine T cell response reportedly seemed partly convergent and partly personalized.

The germline V gene encodes CDR1 SGHAT and CDR2 FQNNGV. V lost 5 bases and J lost 1, with 17 bases in between. The CDR3 runs 16 residues. TCRdb redid the calling of the RT-PCR reads with MiXCR, one entry per CDR3 protein. Found here are approximately 2,800 distinct CDR3 sequences, 87% of them singletons; the top ten hold less than 2.5%. Turning to this clonotype: The antigen remains undetermined.

This specimen was T cells from blood (PBMCs), unsorted or a sorted subset (not recorded which), taken before or after yellow fever vaccination (not recorded which). The clonotype was recovered from a female donor who received the yellow fever vaccine. The chain combines TRBV11-2 with TRBJ1-1; weak D call: TRBD1 (5 bases). CDR3 protein: CASSLLRGAANTEAFF. CDR3 nucleotides: TGTGCCAGCAGCCTCCTCCGTGGGGCGGCGAACACTGAAGCTTTCTTT.